Below, 26 T cell receptor beta chains from the same sample are listed, as sequenced in a study of cytomegalovirus exposure and HLA in healthy donors. Profiled with immunoSEQ multiplex PCR; TCRdb holds only in-frame clones, not every one. The repertoire holds 100,000 to 120,000 clones, with about 92% as singletons. The sequenced material came from PBMCs. Source of these receptors: a woman between 18 and 29 years old in good health and CMV-seronegative.

J is TRBJ1-5 and V is TRBV6-5, with 7 bases that match TRBD1. Germline trimming cut 6 bases from V and 2 bases from J; bases unmatched to any gene: 7. Per germline, CDR1 MNHEY and CDR2 SVGAGI. The CDR3 covers 15 residues. The CDR3 protein is CASSQTGLGNQPQHF. CDR3 DNA sequence: TGTGCCAGCAGCCAGACAGGGTTGGGCAATCAGCCCCAGCATTTT.

The V call is TRBV28, the J call TRBJ1-2, with D maybe TRBD1 (6 bases). There are 14 residues in the CDR3. CDR1 and CDR2 (germline): MDHEN, SYDVKM. V was cut by 6 bases and J by 3 bases, with 14 bases left in between. CDR3 loop: CASRAPGHHYGYTF. CDR3 sequence (DNA): TGTGCCAGCAGAGCTCCGGGACACCACTATGGCTACACCTTC.

V is TRBV9 and J is TRBJ2-5, with D perhaps matching TRBD1 (6 bases). CDR1 is SGDLS, CDR2 YYNGEE, per germline. The CDR3 contains 13 residues. Trimming removed 7 bases from V and 6 bases from J, with 16 bases in between. CDR3 region: CASGIGGLKTQYF. CDR3 bases: TGTGCCAGCGGTATAGGGGGTCTGAAGACCCAGTACTTC.

The chain links TRBV21-1 to TRBJ2-7; TRBD1 is the table's D call, not checked against the DNA. TRBV21-1 is given as a pseudogene. The length of the CDR3 is 14 residues. This chain's CDR3 is CASSNGDRAAEQYF. The CDR3, as DNA: TGTGCCAGCAGCAACGGGGACAGGGCTGCCGAGCAGTACTTC.

The CDR3 DNA reads as TGTGCCAGCAGCTCCAGAAATGTGAACACCGGGGAGCTGTTTTTT. It translates to CASSSRNVNTGELFF. The chain is built from TRBV7-3 and TRBJ2-2; D uncertain. Germline assignment: CDR1 SGHTA and CDR2 FQGTGA. There are 15 residues in the CDR3. V lost 4 bases and J 1 base, leaving 10 bases between the germline ends.

The gene calls are TRBV30 and TRBJ2-7, with 10 bases matching TRBD1. Germline CDR1 and CDR2: GTSNPN and SVGIG (reference sequence). The CDR3 length is 15 residues. The V segment lost 1 base and the J segment 4 bases; nucleotides outside the gene matches: 7. The CDR3 is CAWSALGQGIYEQYF. In nucleotides, the CDR3 is TGTGCCTGGAGTGCCTTGGGACAGGGGATTTACGAGCAGTACTTC.

This chain uses TRBV27 with TRBJ1-2; tentative D call: TRBD1 (6 bases). Germline loops: CDR1 MNHEY, CDR2 SMNVEV (reference sequence). Trimming cost V 5 bases and J 7 bases, with 17 bases left between them. The length of the CDR3 is 14 residues. CDR3 sequence (DNA): TGTGCCAGCAGTCCCCGAGGAGGGGGGGGTGGCTACACCTTC. This codes for CASSPRGGGGGYTF.

This chain joins TRBV5-4 and TRBJ2-2; TRBD1 might be the D (5 bases). V lost 4 bases and J lost 0, with 7 bases in between. Germline CDR1 SGHNT, CDR2 YYREEE (reference sequence). This CDR3 has 14 residues. DNA of the CDR3: TGTGCCAGCAGCCAGGACACGAACACCGGGGAGCTGTTTTTT. Translating it yields CASSQDTNTGELFF.

The rearrangement uses TRBV25-1 and TRBJ2-7; 9 bases fit TRBD1. V shed 4 bases, J shed 3 bases, and the junction held 10 bases outside the gene matches. The CDR3 length is 16 residues. Germline V gene sequence: CDR1 MGHDK, CDR2 SYGVNS. The CDR3 DNA reads TGTGCCAGCAGTGTGTCGGGACAGGGAAAGGACTACGAGCAGTACTTC. Translation: CASSVSGQGKDYEQYF.

This rearrangement joins TRBV27 to TRBJ1-2; D is perhaps TRBD1 (5 bases). CDR3 length: 13 residues. V was clipped by 6 bases and J by 2 bases, with 10 bases between them. CDR1 and CDR2 (germline): MNHEY, SMNVEV (reference sequence). CDR3 protein: CASSSQANYGYTF. In DNA, the CDR3 is TGTGCCAGCAGCTCACAGGCGAACTATGGCTACACCTTC.

The chain joins TRBV9 to TRBJ2-1; no firm D call. The length of the CDR3 is 13 residues. With 3 bases removed from V and 4 bases from J, the gap between germline ends came to 8 bases. Germline V gene sequence: CDR1 SGDLS, CDR2 YYNGEE. The CDR3 loop reads CASSADLYNEQFF. CDR3 DNA: TGTGCCAGCAGCGCCGACTTATACAATGAGCAGTTCTTC.

The chain joins TRBV14 to TRBJ1-4; D is uncertain. This CDR3 contains 13 residues. Germline CDR1 is SGHDN and CDR2 is FVKESK. V shed 4 bases and J shed 5 bases, with 8 bases lying between them. CDR3 DNA: TGTGCCAGCAGCCGAGCACGAAATGAAAAACTGTTTTTT. Protein: CASSRARNEKLFF.

V usage is TRBV7-9 and J usage is TRBJ2-3; weak D call: TRBD1 (6 bases). CDR3 length: 16 residues. Germline CDR1 is SEHNR and CDR2 is FQNEAQ (reference sequence). V lost 3 bases and J 2 bases, leaving 15 bases between the germline ends. The CDR3 region is CASSFSPWTDTDTQYF. CDR3 in DNA: TGTGCCAGCAGCTTCTCTCCTTGGACAGACACAGATACGCAGTATTTT. The full variable domain, completed using reference TRBV7-9 and TRBJ2-3, is DTGVSQNPRHKITKRGQNVTFRCDPISEHNRLYWYRQTLGQGPEFLTYFQNEAQLEKSRLLSDRFSAERPKGSFSTLEIQRTEQGDSAMYLCASSFSPWTDTDTQYFGPGTRLTVL.

The chain uses TRBV4-1 and TRBJ1-2; TRBD1 matches 8 bases. The CDR3 is made up of 16 amino acids. Looked up from germline, CDR1 is MGHRA and CDR2 is YSYEKL. With 0 bases clipped from V and 4 bases from J, the junction kept 7 bases outside the gene matches. The CDR3 protein is CASSQDRTGPLYGYTF. The CDR3 region has the DNA TGCGCCAGCAGCCAAGATAGGACAGGGCCGCTCTATGGCTACACCTTC.

In its sample, this clone was seen once. The chain uses TRBV6-6 and TRBJ2-3, with TRBD2 matching 7 bases. The CDR3 has 16 residues. V was clipped by 0 bases and J by 3 bases; unmatched bases: 6. CDR1 and CDR2 from the germline V gene are MNHNY and SVGAGI (reference sequence). CDR3 residues: CASSYSSGGGTDTQYF. CDR3 sequence (DNA): TGTGCCAGCAGTTACTCGAGTGGGGGGGGGACAGATACGCAGTATTTT.

The V and J genes are TRBV5-1 and TRBJ2-3, with a possible D match to TRBD2 (6 bases). Germline CDR1 and CDR2: SGHRS and YFSETQ. CDR3 length: 16 residues. The V end lost 4 bases, the J end lost 2 bases, and 17 bases lay between the germline ends. Written as DNA, the CDR3 is TGCGCCAGCAGCCCCGGGGATAGCGGAAACACAGATACGCAGTATTTT. It codes for CASSPGDSGNTDTQYF.

This clone showed up just once. The J gene is TRBJ2-1, the V gene TRBV4-3, with D possibly being TRBD2 (6 bases). The CDR3 has 14 amino acids. V lost 0 bases to trimming and J lost 12 bases, with 15 bases between them. Germline CDR1 reads LGHNA; CDR2 reads YSLEER. The CDR3: CASSQEKGYGGQFF. Here the CDR3 DNA reads TGCGCCAGCAGCCAAGAGAAGGGATACGGGGGGCAGTTCTTC.

The chain recombines TRBV28 with TRBJ2-5; TRBD1 might be the D (7 bases). Germline V CDR1 and CDR2: MDHEN, SYDVKM. Trimming removed 2 bases at V and 6 bases at J, with 16 bases between. This CDR3 is 15 amino acids long. DNA of the CDR3: TGTGCCAGCAGTTTAGGAGGGGGCGCGGGGCAGACCCAGTACTTC. Its protein is CASSLGGGAGQTQYF.

CDR3 in DNA: TGTGCCAGCAGTGTCCTTTACGAGCAGTACTTC. Amino acid sequence: CASSVLYEQYF. J is TRBJ2-7 and V is TRBV25-1; D call uncertain. The CDR3 is 11 amino acids. Germline-derived CDR1 and CDR2 are MGHDK and SYGVNS. Trimming took 4 bases from V and 4 from J, leaving 5 bases between them.

The chain combines TRBV28 with TRBJ1-2; D ambiguous. This CDR3 is built from 14 residues. Germline assignment: CDR1 MDHEN and CDR2 SYDVKM. V lost 6 bases to trimming and J lost 4 bases, with 15 bases between them. The CDR3 bases are TGTGCCAGCAGCCGCGTTGGTAGCATCTATGGCTACACCTTC. Translated: CASSRVGSIYGYTF.

This clone is classed as medium-sized. This chain connects TRBV6-1 to TRBJ2-5; 8 bases are a match to TRBD2. V shed 3 bases, J shed 5 bases, and the junction held 5 bases outside the gene matches. The germline CDR1 and CDR2 sequences are MNHNS and SASEGT. CDR3 length: 14 amino acids. CDR3 protein: CASSDGRGGETQYF. CDR3 coding DNA: TGTGCCAGCAGTGACGGTCGGGGGGGCGAGACCCAGTACTTC.

The V call is TRBV2, the J call TRBJ2-5; 12 positions match TRBD2. This CDR3 region has 16 residues. Trimming removed 5 bases from V and 4 bases from J; junction bases left unmatched: 8. CDR1 and CDR2 (germline): SNHLY, FYNNEI. CDR3 region: CASSLELAGGGETQYF. In DNA, the CDR3 is TGTGCCAGCAGTCTGGAACTAGCGGGGGGAGGAGAGACCCAGTACTTC.

The chain recombines TRBV5-1 with TRBJ2-4; possible D gene TRBD1, 6 bases. This CDR3 region has 14 residues. In germline, CDR1 is SGHRS, CDR2 YFSETQ. The germline V and J ends were trimmed by 0 bases and 8 bases, with 12 bases remaining between them. In nucleotides, the CDR3 is TGCGCCAGCAGCTTGGGACAGGCCCTGGACATTCAGTACTTC. Residues: CASSLGQALDIQYF.

This rearrangement joins TRBV9 to TRBJ2-7, with 8 bases matching TRBD2. Germline CDR1 and CDR2: SGDLS and YYNGEE. This CDR3 comprises 16 residues. V lost 0 bases and J lost 6; bases outside the gene matches: 11. The DNA for the CDR3 is TGTGCCAGCAGCGTAGCTGGGAGCGGGAGTTACGGCGAGCAGTACTTC. Translation gives CASSVAGSGSYGEQYF.

This chain links TRBV6-5 with TRBJ2-7; 8 bases line up with TRBD2. This CDR3 comprises 12 residues. Germline-derived CDR1 and CDR2 are MNHEY and SVGAGI. The J segment lost 5 bases and the V segment lost 7 bases, leaving 4 bases of the junction unmatched. The CDR3 bases are TGTGCCAGCAATAGCGGGACCGACGAGCAGTACTTC. The encoded protein is CASNSGTDEQYF.

This chain joins TRBV2 and TRBJ1-1; D remains unclear. Germline loops: CDR1 SNHLY, CDR2 FYNNEI. The CDR3 contains 12 residues. The germline V and J ends were trimmed by 6 bases and 5 bases, with 10 bases remaining between them. CDR3 region: CASRTEGTEAFF. Written as DNA, the CDR3 is TGTGCCAGCAGGACGGAGGGAACTGAAGCTTTCTTT.